Sequencing of this T cell receptor (beta chain) was carried out in a study of T cells in tumors and immune-related adverse events (dated by TCRdb to the early 2020s). Remarks on this clone: Its antigen is not yet known. No base-level quality is on record; no much larger clone is a single base apart.

The TCR beta locus was amplified and sequenced with the immunoSEQ assay, yielding bulk TCR Vbeta CDR3 data. Processing in the source paper ran as follows. Non-productive CDR3s, sequences shorter than 7 amino acids, and those not starting with C or ending with F/W were excluded. Analysis was restricted to specimens with at least 1000 reads, and each clonotype was defined at the amino acid level. Clonality was computed as 1 minus Pielou's evenness. To equalize library sizes, abundance-weighted random subsampling with replacement was performed 100 times so that 95% confidence intervals could be reported. Repertoire overlap was quantified with the Morisita overlap index, and the top 40 clones per specimen were checked for overlap with the irAE. Sourced from immuneACCESS, this table was stored by TCRdb with only in-frame sequences that have V and J called. A share of the clones is absent; for the studies checked, an unresolved V gene accounts for under half, and the remainder has no known explanation. V and J calls and clone size follow that table, whereas D and trimming were derived from the DNA. The sample data list roughly 24,000 clones, and 90% to 95% of these were observed just once. 1.2% to 1.5% of the sample rests with the top ten.

This sample's treatment or condition label indicates: nivolumab (PD-1 blockade) given before sampling. The DNeasy Blood and Tissue Kit was used to extract DNA from formalin-fixed paraffin-embedded specimens. Trimming at the junction amounts to 8 bases on V and 0 bases on J, and the germline ends lie 9 bases apart. The germline V gene encodes CDR1 MNHNS and CDR2 SASEGT. From the cysteine up to the phenylalanine, the CDR3 has a length of 13 residues. Just CDR3 DNA is preserved here, 39 bases in frame from base 1. The TCR was taken from a female donor with metastatic renal cell carcinoma. The rearrangement joined TRBV6-1 to TRBJ2-3; matching of 6 bases hints at TRBD2 as the D gene. The starting material was lymph node tissue, obtained from a patient treated with anti-PD-1 therapy. The nucleotides read TGTGCCAGCCGGGACTCTAGCACAGATACGCAGTATTTT. The encoded protein is CASRDSSTDTQYF.